The sequence of this T cell receptor (beta chain) was determined in a study of blood T cell repertoires in COVID-19. Sequenced by immunoSEQ multiplex PCR; TCRdb stores in-frame clones only, minus some. Of around 270,000 clones detected, approximately 90% appear once; the ten largest clones hold approximately 4.2%. The CDR3 is 14 amino acids. CDR1 is MNHEY and CDR2 is SMNVEV in the germline V gene (reference sequence). V was pared by 4 bases and J by 7 bases, with 14 bases between. The sample consisted of peripheral blood. This sequence originates from a man aged 40-49 years with acute or convalescent COVID-19. The rearrangement joins TRBV27 to TRBJ1-5; no clear D gene. CDR3 sequence: CASSSHGLGQPQHF. In DNA form, the CDR3 reads TGTGCCAGCAGTTCGCATGGACTAGGGCAGCCCCAGCATTTT.